This T cell receptor beta chain was sequenced in a study of cytomegalovirus exposure and HLA in healthy donors. Findings and limits, study-wide: It was reported that the classifier diagnosed cytomegalovirus status with high specificity and sensitivity in both the original and validation cohorts. Testing in vitro showed three CMV-associated chains specific for CMV antigens. It was about 150 TCR beta chains that were listed as cytomegalovirus-associated. While the bulk of TCR sequences proved rare, some public TCRs turned up in many donors.

Concerning this clone: Its antigen remains unknown.

CDR1 is MNHNY and CDR2 is SVGAGI in the germline V gene (reference sequence). This CDR3 spans 13 amino acids. The germline V and J ends were trimmed by 6 bases and 10 bases, with 16 bases remaining between them. Only in-frame clones appear in the TCRdb table, and some are missing; sequencing was by immunoSEQ multiplex PCR. The data contain over 250,000 clones, approximately 86% of them seen just once; the ten biggest clones take up approximately 1%. Material for sequencing was PBMCs. This chain connects TRBV6-6 to TRBJ1-5; no definite D call. The sequence was obtained from a woman aged 25 to 45 in good health and CMV-seropositive. This CDR3 is CASRGTFGEPQHF. In DNA form, the CDR3 reads TGTGCCAGCAGGGGTACATTTGGCGAACCCCAGCATTTT.